This TCR beta chain was recovered during a study of T-cell memory formation after mild COVID-19. Looking at the study overall: Among the donors, TCR clusters were largely specific to each donor. Study-wide findings and caveats: Cross-reactive memory seemingly joined, as some responding clones were found in pre-infection memory. Contracting clones from day 15 to 85 showed balanced CD4/CD8; later expanders favored CD4+. Clones which contracted sat mainly in CM and EM if CD4+, and in EMRA if CD8+.

V was trimmed by 8 bases and J by 0 bases, leaving 11 bases between them. The germline V gene has CDR1 MNHEY and CDR2 SVGAGI. This CDR3 has 13 residues. This clonotype has just a few counts. Its matching antigen is unknown. TCRdb re-analysed the 5' RACE reads in MiXCR, keeping a single row per CDR3 protein. The data hold 400,000 to 550,000 distinct CDR3 sequences, with about 23% observed a single time. The chain is built from TRBV6-5 and TRBJ2-7, with unresolved D. Specimen: PBMCs or a T cell subset sorted from them (not recorded which). The TCR was taken from an adult woman who had mild COVID-19 (a few samples of this study predate the infection). Cell type and time point are not known. The CDR3 reads CASRRFSSYEQYF. CDR3 DNA: TGTGCCAGCCGTAGATTCAGCTCCTACGAGCAGTACTTC.